Following are 31 T cell receptor beta chains from one sample sequenced in a study of T cell repertoires in cytomegalovirus infection. The antigens for these receptors are not known. One entry per CDR3 protein, called by TCRdb with MiXCR from the reads. The table lists 650,000 to 900,000 distinct CDR3 sequences, around a third of them singletons. This specimen was cultured CD8+ T cells from PBMCs, taken from culture after CMV antigen stimulation. The receptors stem from a human donor in good health (CMV status not recorded). Some clones in this sample may be carry-over from other donors' samples.

This sequence joins TRBV6-2 or TRBV6-3 and TRBJ2-7; TRBD1 matches at 9 bases. From germline, CDR1 is MNHEY and CDR2 SVGEGT. CDR3 size: 14 residues. V was clipped by 2 bases and J by 5 bases; unmatched bases: 4. CDR3 loop: CASSYRDRADEQYV. The CDR3 DNA sequence: TGTGCCAGCAGTTACCGGGACAGGGCCGACGAGCAGTACGTC.

This clonotype was observed a handful of times. V is TRBV27 and J is TRBJ1-2; D gene ambiguous. The V and J ends lost 0 bases and 2 bases respectively, with 10 bases between them. The CDR3 length is 15 residues. Per germline, CDR1 MNHEY and CDR2 SMNVEV (reference sequence). CDR3 amino acids: CASSLSDAPNYGYTF. In DNA, the CDR3 is TGTGCCAGCAGTTTATCAGATGCACCCAACTATGGCTACACCTTC.

This chain's CDR3 is CASSLGRPTGEKLFF. The CDR3, as DNA: TGTGCCAGCAGCTTGGGGCGGCCCACGGGTGAAAAACTGTTTTTT. The rearrangement joins TRBV5-6 to TRBJ1-4; D remains ambiguous. From germline, CDR1 is SGHDT and CDR2 YYEEEE. The CDR3 consists of 15 residues. V lost 0 bases and J lost 7, with 13 bases in between.

This chain uses TRBV4-2 with TRBJ2-5; D is unresolved. CDR3 size: 16 residues. Germline V gene lookup returns CDR1 LGHNA and CDR2 YNFKEQ. With 0 bases removed from V and 2 bases from J, the gap between germline ends came to 13 bases. The CDR3 reads CASSQDRVYGQETQYF. As DNA, the CDR3 is TGTGCCAGCAGCCAAGATCGGGTTTACGGACAAGAGACCCAGTACTTC.

This clonotype showed up just a few times. This sequence joins TRBV7-8 and TRBJ2-7; TRBD2 matches at 8 bases. The V and J ends lost 1 base and 1 base, in that order; junction bases with no gene match: 6. The CDR3 totals 16 residues. Germline V gives CDR1 SGHVS, CDR2 FQNEAQ. This chain's CDR3 is CASSLELAGGSYEQYF. The CDR3 DNA is TGTGCCAGCAGCTTAGAACTGGCGGGGGGTTCCTACGAGCAGTACTTC.

The V call is TRBV2, the J call TRBJ2-7; a possible D gene is TRBD2 (6 bases). With 6 bases removed from V and 2 bases from J, the gap between germline ends came to 8 bases. The CDR3 covers 12 residues. The V gene's germline CDR1 is SNHLY and CDR2 FYNNEI. This CDR3 reads CASRRGTYEQYF. For the CDR3, the DNA is TGTGCCAGCAGGCGGGGCACCTACGAGCAGTACTTC.

This sequence joins TRBV7-6 and TRBJ1-2, with D hard to call. Per the germline V gene, CDR1 is SGHVS and CDR2 is FNYEAQ. V was shortened by 6 bases and J by 3 bases, with 17 bases between the two germline ends. The CDR3 loop spans 15 amino acids. CDR3 coding DNA: TGTGCCAGCAGAACGTCCACCAACTGGGACTATGGCTACACCTTC. The encoded protein is CASRTSTNWDYGYTF.

This clonotype has ten or more counts. The V gene is TRBV12-5, the J gene TRBJ2-2; 8 bases fit TRBD1. This CDR3 spans 16 amino acids. With V trimmed by 7 bases and J by 4 bases, 11 bases remained unmatched. Per the germline V gene, CDR1 is LGHNT and CDR2 is FRNRAP. The CDR3 nucleotides read TGTGCTAGTGTCGCGACAGGGGCCTCGGGCACCGGGGAGCTGTTTTTT. Protein: CASVATGASGTGELFF.

This clonotype was counted only a few times. This sequence joins TRBV5-3 and TRBJ1-1; 8 bases fit TRBD1. TRBV5-3 falls under the ORF class, with uncertain function. V was pared by 0 bases and J by 4 bases, with 14 bases of the junction left unmatched. This CDR3 has 18 amino acids. The DNA for the CDR3 is TGTGCCAGAAGCTTGGAGAGCAGGGGGCGCGATAACGGCACTGAAGCTTTCTTT. Translated: CARSLESRGRDNGTEAFF.

This clonotype has only a few counts. The chain has TRBV19 and TRBJ1-2, with no clear D. The CDR3 sequence is 11 residues long. V gave up 3 bases and J gave up 7 bases, with 6 bases separating them. Looked up from germline, CDR1 is LNHDA and CDR2 is SQIVND (reference sequence). The CDR3 nucleotides read TGTGCCAGTAGTATGACGGGTGGCTACACCTTC. It yields the protein CASSMTGGYTF.

This clonotype was seen more than once but under ten times. The V call is TRBV7-6, the J call TRBJ1-5, with D uncertain. This CDR3 is 14 amino acids long. Germline values: CDR1 SGHVS, CDR2 FNYEAQ. Trimming shortened V by 6 bases and J by 3 bases, and 12 bases separated the two germline ends. Here the CDR3 reads CASSSGEINQPQHF. The CDR3 DNA reads as TGTGCCAGCAGTTCCGGAGAGATCAATCAGCCCCAGCATTTT.

This clonotype has only a few counts. The J gene is TRBJ1-5, the V gene TRBV27; D not resolved. This CDR3 has 15 amino acids. Looked up from germline, CDR1 is MNHEY and CDR2 is SMNVEV (reference sequence). V lost 3 bases and J lost 2, with 11 bases in between. The CDR3 DNA reads TGTGCCAGCAGTTTGCTGCGTGAAGGCAATCAGCCCCAGCATTTT. Its translation is CASSLLREGNQPQHF.

This chain links TRBV27 with TRBJ1-1, with D tentatively TRBD1 (5 bases). Germline CDR1 reads MNHEY; CDR2 reads SMNVEV (reference sequence). The CDR3 is 15 amino acids. V was clipped by 7 bases and J by 4 bases, with 19 bases between them. CDR3 nucleotides: TGTGCCAGCACCACCACGGGGGGGAGAAGCACTGAAGCTTTCTTT. It codes for CASTTTGGRSTEAFF.

The chain carries TRBV5-4 and TRBJ2-5, with 9 nucleotides matching TRBD2. This CDR3 has 17 amino acids. Germline CDR1 SGHNT, CDR2 YYREEE (reference sequence). Trimming took 3 bases from V and 5 from J; bases not matched to a gene: 14. DNA of the CDR3: TGTGCCAGCAGCTCCGGAGCTCGGCGGGGGGGCCGGGAGACCCAGTACTTC. As protein: CASSSGARRGGRETQYF.

The chain has TRBV18 and TRBJ2-5; D perhaps matches TRBD1 (5 bases). The V end was cut by 3 bases, the J end by 4 bases, with 15 bases between. The length of the CDR3 is 15 residues. Germline V gene lookup returns CDR1 KGHSH and CDR2 LQKENI. CDR3 loop: CASSPGRDWRETQYF. Here the CDR3 DNA reads TGTGCCAGCTCACCGGGCAGGGATTGGAGAGAGACCCAGTACTTC.

By proportion, this clonotype is medium-sized. The V gene is TRBV7-2, the J gene TRBJ2-1, with 16 bases matching TRBD2. Germline-derived CDR1 and CDR2 are SGHTA and FQGNSA. This CDR3 region has 16 residues. After removal of 4 bases from V and 10 bases from J, the junction contained 7 bases not matched to a gene. The CDR3 sequence: CASSSGTSGGAGEQFF. In DNA, the CDR3 is TGTGCCAGCAGCTCCGGGACTAGCGGGGGGGCCGGGGAGCAGTTCTTC.

This clonotype was counted at least ten times. The V and J genes are TRBV6-6 and TRBJ2-3, with TRBD2 identical over 14 bases. J was trimmed by 4 bases and V by 8 bases; bases with no gene match: 5. This CDR3 has 15 amino acids. The germline V gene encodes CDR1 MNHNY and CDR2 SVGAGI (reference sequence). The CDR3 loop is CASGLTSGGADTQYF. DNA of the CDR3: TGTGCCAGCGGCCTGACTAGCGGGGGGGCAGATACGCAGTATTTT.

Ten or more counts support this clonotype. The chain combines TRBV7-2 with TRBJ2-1; D might be TRBD1 (6 bases). The V end lost 4 bases, the J end lost 5 bases, and 21 bases lay between the germline ends. The germline CDR1 and CDR2 sequences are SGHTA and FQGNSA. The CDR3 is 17 amino acids. CDR3: CASSSPRTAPGDNEQFF. The DNA of the CDR3 is TGTGCCAGCAGCTCTCCCAGGACAGCCCCAGGGGACAATGAGCAGTTCTTC.

There are a few counts of this clonotype. The J gene is TRBJ2-5, the V gene TRBV6-6; D remains ambiguous. Germline lookup yields CDR1 MNHNY and CDR2 SVGAGI (reference sequence). V was clipped by 4 bases and J by 4 bases, with 22 bases between them. The CDR3 runs to 17 residues. The CDR3 DNA reads as TGTGCCAGCAGTTCCCTCAACGCCCCGTTTCTCCGAGAGACCCAGTACTTC. It codes for CASSSLNAPFLRETQYF.

In this sample, this clonotype turned up once. V gene TRBV2 combines with J gene TRBJ1-5; the D is unclear. The V end was cut by 8 bases, the J end by 3 bases, with 14 bases between. The CDR3 covers 14 residues. CDR1 is SNHLY and CDR2 is FYNNEI in the germline V gene. CDR3: CASRPRASNQPQHF. For the CDR3, the DNA is TGTGCCAGCCGGCCACGGGCCTCCAATCAGCCCCAGCATTTT. The full variable domain, its missing parts supplied by reference TRBV2 and TRBJ1-5, is EPEVTQTPSHQVTQMGQEVILRCVPISNHLYFYWYRQILGQKVEFLVSFYNNEISEKSEIFDDQFSVERPDGSNFTLKIRSTKLEDSAMYFCASRPRASNQPQHFGDGTRLSIL.

V and J are TRBV12-3 or TRBV12-4 and TRBJ2-2; no clear D gene. The CDR3 loop spans 13 amino acids. The germline V and J ends were trimmed by 3 bases and 7 bases, with 9 bases remaining between them. For the CDR3, the DNA is TGTGCCAGCAGTTTGATCGTAGGCGGGGAGCTGTTTTTT. Protein sequence: CASSLIVGGELFF.

In its sample, this clonotype was seen once. As DNA, the CDR3 is TGTGCCAGCAGTGGCCACGAGCAGTACGTC. It codes for CASSGHEQYV. V and J are TRBV6-4 and TRBJ2-7; D gene unclear. V lost 4 bases and J 5 bases, leaving 3 bases between the germline ends. Germline loops: CDR1 MRHNA, CDR2 SNTAGT. The CDR3 totals 10 residues.

This clonotype was picked up a small number of times. CDR3 region: CASSYVWGGGNEQFF. The CDR3 bases are TGTGCCAGCAGTTACGTTTGGGGGGGGGGTAATGAGCAGTTCTTC. V gene TRBV6-5 combines with J gene TRBJ2-1; the match to TRBD2 covers 7 bases. The V and J ends lost 2 bases and 7 bases, in that order; junction bases with no gene match: 8. The CDR3 length is 15 residues. The germline V gene has CDR1 MNHEY and CDR2 SVGAGI.

V usage is TRBV12-3 or TRBV12-4 and J usage is TRBJ1-2; D perhaps matches TRBD1 (5 bases). CDR3 size: 13 residues. Trimming removed 1 base at V and 3 bases at J, with 6 bases between. In DNA form, the CDR3 reads TGTGCCAGCAGTTTAGGGACACACTATGGCTACACCTTC. It codes for CASSLGTHYGYTF.

This sequence joins TRBV2 and TRBJ2-1; TRBD1 or TRBD2 may be the D gene (5 bases each). Germline CDR1 SNHLY, CDR2 FYNNEI. The germline V and J ends were trimmed by 6 bases and 2 bases, with 11 bases remaining between them. CDR3 length equals 14 residues. The chain's CDR3 is CASRRGFPYNEQFF. The DNA of the CDR3 is TGTGCCAGCAGGAGGGGCTTTCCCTACAATGAGCAGTTCTTC.

This clonotype was picked up a small number of times. This chain joins TRBV20-1 and TRBJ1-6, with a tentative D call TRBD1 (5 bases). Trimming left V 6 bases short and J 5 bases short, with 11 bases between. Per the germline V gene, CDR1 is DFQATT and CDR2 is SNEGSKA (reference sequence). There are 13 residues in the CDR3. This CDR3 is CSASGPNNSPLHF. The CDR3 DNA reads TGCAGTGCCTCGGGACCGAATAATTCACCCCTCCACTTT.

This clonotype came up many times. The chain couples TRBV12-5 to TRBJ2-4; tentative D call: TRBD2 (5 bases). The germline gives CDR1 LGHNT, CDR2 FRNRAP. The CDR3 contains 14 residues. Trimming removed 7 bases at V and 0 bases at J, with 10 bases between. CDR3 DNA sequence: TGTGCTAGTGTCCCCGGACTAGCCAAAAACATTCAGTACTTC. Protein sequence: CASVPGLAKNIQYF.

V usage is TRBV12-3 or TRBV12-4 and J usage is TRBJ2-4, with TRBD1 matching over 11 bases. The CDR3 contains 16 residues. Trimming cost V 6 bases and J 1 base; bases outside gene matches: 5. CDR3 region: CASSPGQGAAKNIQYF. The CDR3 nucleotides are TGTGCCAGCAGCCCAGGACAGGGGGCTGCCAAAAACATTCAGTACTTC.

The table lists this clonotype with a few counts. The CDR3 here is CASSNTPTGVKNNEQFF. DNA for the CDR3: TGTGCCAGCAGCAATACACCGACAGGGGTTAAGAACAATGAGCAGTTCTTC. The gene calls are TRBV27 and TRBJ2-1, with TRBD1 identical over 8 bases. Germline CDR1 and CDR2: MNHEY and SMNVEV (reference sequence). V lost 6 bases to trimming and J lost 5 bases; unmatched junction nucleotides: 15. The CDR3 runs 17 residues.

The gene calls are TRBV7-9 and TRBJ1-3; D is undetermined. Deletions cut 5 bases from V and 0 bases from J, with 8 bases between. Germline values: CDR1 SEHNR, CDR2 FQNEAQ (reference sequence). CDR3 length: 14 amino acids. CDR3 DNA: TGTGCCAGCAGCCCCCAACTCTCTGGAAACACCATATATTTT. Amino acid sequence: CASSPQLSGNTIYF.

This sequence joins TRBV29-1 and TRBJ1-1; no firm D call. V was clipped by 2 bases and J by 3 bases, with 10 bases between them. In germline, CDR1 is SQVTM, CDR2 ANQGSEA. This CDR3 has 13 amino acids. As DNA, the CDR3 is TGCAGCGTTGAATGGCGGGGTGACACTGAAGCTTTCTTT. Translating gives CSVEWRGDTEAFF.